One T cell receptor (beta chain) is described in this entry. The data belong to a study of OX40 agonist ivuxolimab in advanced cancers. Looking at the study overall: Dose-escalation cases comprised hepatocellular carcinoma, melanoma, renal cell or head and neck cancer. The mean age was roughly 60 years, ranging from about 23 to 85, with 65% to 90% of participants male.

This CDR3 contains 13 residues. The ends were cut back, 5 bases at V and 0 bases at J, with 9 bases in the middle. Germline lookup yields CDR1 SQVTM and CDR2 ANQGSEA. Profiling relied on immunoSEQ multiplex PCR, and the TCRdb table lists in-frame clones only, not all of them. The sample holds 20,000 or so clones; 80% to 85% are singletons and the top ten take 40% to 45%. This sample comprised CD4+ or CD8+ T cells sorted from blood, obtained in a trial of the OX40 agonist ivuxolimab. This rearrangement joins TRBV29-1 to TRBJ2-3; no firm D call. The sequence was collected from an adult with an advanced solid tumor such as melanoma, head and neck, liver or kidney cancer. CDR3 DNA sequence: TGCAGCGTTTGGCAGCCTAGCACAGATACGCAGTATTTT. Amino acids: CSVWQPSTDTQYF.